These T cell receptor beta chains were read from a single sample in a study of T cells after yellow fever vaccination. TCRdb passed the 5' RACE reads through MiXCR, listing each CDR3 protein once. The table includes roughly 120,000 distinct CDR3 sequences, about 7.2% detected once. The material sequenced was CD4+ T cells sorted from PBMCs, taken roughly seven weeks after the first yellow fever vaccination. These receptors came from a young man who received the YFV17D yellow fever vaccine. Each CDR3 is given with its conserved first and last residue. The order of the fields is D gene, J gene, clone size, CDR3 length, V gene, CDR3 DNA, CDR3 protein. D genes are given only for firm matches. Size tells how often a clone was seen (once, few, many) or the class of an expanded clone, and some rows leave it out.

NA | TRBJ2-3 | NA | 15 | TRBV20-1 | TGCAGTGCTAGCGGCGGCTGGGGCGTAGCAGATACGCAGTATTTT | CSASGGWGVADTQYF
NA | TRBJ1-1 | few | 14 | TRBV7-2 | TGTGCCAGCAGCTTAGTTACCGGGAACACTGAAGCTTTCTTT | CASSLVTGNTEAFF
NA | TRBJ1-5 | many | 15 | TRBV24-1 | TGTGCCACCAGTGATGCACTACCGGGCAATCAGCCCCAGCATTTT | CATSDALPGNQPQHF
TRBD1 | TRBJ1-5 | few | 15 | TRBV7-2 | TGTGCCAGCAGCACGACAGGGTATAGCAATCAGCCCCAGCATTTT | CASSTTGYSNQPQHF
NA | TRBJ2-1 | many | 15 | TRBV4-3 | TGCGCCAGCAGCCAAGATTGGCGGGGGCGGAATGAGCAGTTCTTC | CASSQDWRGRNEQFF
NA | TRBJ2-2 | many | 16 | TRBV18 | TGTGCCAGCTCATCGCAGGGCCAGGGGAACACCGGGGAGCTGTTTTTT | CASSSQGQGNTGELFF
NA | TRBJ1-2 | few | 12 | TRBV15 | TGTGCCACCAGCAGTCAGGGAGGCGGCTACACCTTC | CATSSQGGGYTF
NA | TRBJ2-5 | few | 14 | TRBV11-2 | TGTGCCAGCAGCCCGCAGGGAGGTTTGCAGACCCAGTACTTC | CASSPQGGLQTQYF
NA | TRBJ2-5 | many | 16 | TRBV18 | TGTGCCAGCTCACCGGGAGGGACAGCCACTCAAGAGACCCAGTACTTC | CASSPGGTATQETQYF
NA | TRBJ1-1 | few | 12 | TRBV20-1 | TGCAGTGCCTTCGGGGGGAACACTGAAGCTTTCTTT | CSAFGGNTEAFF
TRBD1 | TRBJ1-1 | many | 12 | TRBV20-1 | TGCAGTGCTAGCTTCCAGGGGGTTGAAGCTTTCTTT | CSASFQGVEAFF
NA | TRBJ1-5 | many | 13 | TRBV4-3 | TGCGCCAGCAGCCAGTACCGCGGAGGGCCCCAGCATTTT | CASSQYRGGPQHF
TRBD2 | TRBJ2-3 | many | 17 | TRBV4-1 | TGCGCCAGCAGCCGTCGACTAGCGGGGGGGATCCCAGATACGCAGTATTTT | CASSRRLAGGIPDTQYF
NA | TRBJ1-2 | NA | 15 | TRBV12-3/TRBV12-4 | TGTGCCAGCAGTTTATGGTCAGGGGCTAACTATGGCTACACCTTC | CASSLWSGANYGYTF
NA | TRBJ2-2 | many | 17 | TRBV21-1 | TGTGCCAGCAGCAAGACTTGTGACAGGGAGAAGACCGGGGAGCTGTTTTTT | CASSKTCDREKTGELFF
NA | TRBJ2-2 | few | 16 | TRBV7-3 | TGTGCCAGCAGCCCCCAGGTGGTTACGAACACCGGGGAGCTGTTTTTT | CASSPQVVTNTGELFF
NA | TRBJ2-1 | many | 17 | TRBV4-1 | TGCGCCAGCAGCCAACGCCAATTTGGGGTTGCCTACAATGAGCAGTTCTTC | CASSQRQFGVAYNEQFF
NA | TRBJ2-2 | many | 15 | TRBV7-2 | TGTGCCAGCAGCTTAGTCGATTTGATCACCGGGGAGCTGTTTTTT | CASSLVDLITGELFF
NA | TRBJ1-1 | NA | 14 | TRBV7-2 | TGTGCCAGCAGCTTTGAACAGAGGAACACTGAAGCTTTCTTT | CASSFEQRNTEAFF
TRBD2 | TRBJ2-3 | many | 13 | TRBV5-1 | TGCGCCAGCAGCTTGGGACTAGCGGCCCGCGGGTATTTT | CASSLGLAARGYF
NA | TRBJ2-3 | many | 16 | TRBV7-6 | TGTGCCAGCAGCTTAGCTGGTGGACTAAGCACAGATACGCAGTATTTT | CASSLAGGLSTDTQYF
TRBD2 | TRBJ2-3 | NA | 15 | TRBV7-3 | TGTGCCAGCAGCCGAACTAGCGAGCGCACAGATACGCAGTATTTT | CASSRTSERTDTQYF
NA | TRBJ2-6 | many | 14 | TRBV5-1 | TGCGCCAGCAGCCGGGTCTCTGGGGCCAACGTCCTGACTTTC | CASSRVSGANVLTF
TRBD1 | TRBJ2-1 | NA | 18 | TRBV11-2 | TGTGCCAGCAGCTTAAGGGGGCCCCAGATCACCTCCTACAATGAGCAGTTCTTC | CASSLRGPQITSYNEQFF
NA | TRBJ2-4 | many | 15 | TRBV5-1 | TGCGCCAGCAGCCCGGGGAATCCCGGACAAAACATTCAGTACTTC | CASSPGNPGQNIQYF
NA | TRBJ1-4 | many | 14 | TRBV5-5 | TGTGCCAGCAGCCCCGGGAACGTAGGGGAAAAACTGTTTTTT | CASSPGNVGEKLFF
NA | TRBJ2-6 | many | 16 | TRBV6-5 | TGTGCCAGCAGTCACCAAGGGACTCTCGGGGCCAACGTCCTGACTTTC | CASSHQGTLGANVLTF
TRBD1 | TRBJ2-2 | many | 15 | TRBV6-2/TRBV6-3 | TGTGCCAGCAGGACCGGGACAGGGGTCGTCGGGGAGCTGTTTTTT | CASRTGTGVVGELFF
TRBD1 | TRBJ1-1 | many | 16 | TRBV9 | TGTGCCAGCAGCGGGCGGTTGGGACAGGGTAACACTGAAGCTTTCTTT | CASSGRLGQGNTEAFF
NA | TRBJ2-5 | many | 13 | TRBV5-1 | TGCGCCAGCAGCTTGTCAAGCCAAGAGACCCAGTACTTC | CASSLSSQETQYF
TRBD1 | TRBJ2-2 | many | 16 | TRBV7-6 | TGTGCCAGCAGCCTCCCGGACAGGGGGATCGCCGGGGAGCTGTTTTTT | CASSLPDRGIAGELFF
TRBD1 | TRBJ1-5 | many | 13 | TRBV20-1 | TGCAGTGCCATAGACAGGGGAAATCAGCCCCAGCATTTT | CSAIDRGNQPQHF
NA | TRBJ1-6 | many | 15 | TRBV5-1 | TGCGCCAGCAGCTTGTCGGCAGTAAATAATTCACCCCTCCACTTT | CASSLSAVNNSPLHF
NA | TRBJ1-3 | NA | 16 | TRBV30 | TGTGCCTGGCCCCTGCAGACCGACGGGCTAGGAAACACCATATATTTT | CAWPLQTDGLGNTIYF
TRBD2 | TRBJ2-3 | many | 13 | TRBV12-3/TRBV12-4 | TGTGCCAGCGGACTAGCAGTAACAGATACGCAGTATTTT | CASGLAVTDTQYF
TRBD1 | TRBJ1-3 | few | 20 | TRBV4-3 | TGCGCCAGCAGCCAAGATTCCGGGACAGGGGTTTTGTCTGCTGGAAACACCATATATTTT | CASSQDSGTGVLSAGNTIYF